These T cell receptor beta chains were read from a single sample in a study of blood T cell repertoires in COVID-19. Using immunoSEQ multiplex PCR, the repertoire was profiled, and TCRdb retains in-frame clones only, with some absent. The repertoire holds some 390,000 clones, with around 87% as singletons. The sequenced sample was peripheral blood. The receptors derive from a woman between 55 and 75 years old with COVID-19, enrolled during active disease. Both conserved end residues are part of each CDR3. The D gene is left open where the match is weak. The listing skips clone size in some rows; elsewhere it reads once, few, many or a size class.

d_gene,abundance,v_gene,j_gene,CDR3nt,CDR3aa
-,-,TRBV5-1,TRBJ1-6,TGCGCCAGCAGCCCGGGACTCGGGGGAGAAGCCTATAATTCACCCCTCCACTTT,CASSPGLGGEAYNSPLHF
TRBD1,-,TRBV20-1,TRBJ2-5,TGCAGTGCTAGTTACCCCGGGACAGATCAAGAGACCCAGTACTTC,CSASYPGTDQETQYF
-,-,TRBV7-3,TRBJ2-2,TGTGCCAGCAGCTTACTCGGGGTGAACACCGGGGAGCTGTTTTTT,CASSLLGVNTGELFF
-,-,TRBV11-2,TRBJ1-3,TGTGCCAGCAGTCAGACAGACCTCTCTGGAAACACCATATATTTT,CASSQTDLSGNTIYF
-,-,TRBV5-6,TRBJ2-3,TGTGCCAGCAGCTCCGTCACAGATACGCAGTATTTT,CASSSVTDTQYF
-,once,TRBV7-9,TRBJ1-3,TGTGCCAGCAGCCCCTTTCGTTTGGACACCGACTCTGGAAACACCATATATTTT,CASSPFRLDTDSGNTIYF
TRBD1,-,TRBV6-6,TRBJ2-1,TGTGCCAGCAGCGACGACAGGGTGATTTACAATGAGCAGTTCTTC,CASSDDRVIYNEQFF
-,once,TRBV11-1,TRBJ1-2,TGTGCCAGCAGCTTAGTCAGAAACTATGGCTACACCTTC,CASSLVRNYGYTF
-,-,TRBV27,TRBJ1-2,TGTGCCAGCAGTTTACAGGGCACCTATGGCTACACCTTC,CASSLQGTYGYTF
-,-,TRBV6-5,TRBJ1-5,TGTGCCAGCAGGTTACAGGTGAATCAGCCCCAGCATTTT,CASRLQVNQPQHF
-,-,TRBV3-1/TRBV3-2,TRBJ1-5,TGTGCCAGCAGCCCCAACAGGGTGGAGCAGCCCCAGCATTTT,CASSPNRVEQPQHF
-,-,TRBV5-1,TRBJ1-1,TGCGCCAGCAGCCCGGACACTTGGAACACTGAAGCTTTCTTT,CASSPDTWNTEAFF
TRBD2,-,TRBV7-8,TRBJ2-7,TGTGCCAGCAGCGACTCGGGACTAGTAGACGAGCAGTACTTC,CASSDSGLVDEQYF
-,once,TRBV13,TRBJ1-2,TGTGCCAGCAGCGCTTACGGGGAGCCTTATGGCTACACCTTC,CASSAYGEPYGYTF
-,once,TRBV9,TRBJ1-5,TGTGCCAGCAGCGTTGAAGGGGGAAGGAATCAGCCCCAGCATTTT,CASSVEGGRNQPQHF
-,-,TRBV5-6,TRBJ2-7,TGTGCCAGCAGCTCGCAAACAGGGAGATTCTCCTACGAGCAGTACTTC,CASSSQTGRFSYEQYF
TRBD1,once,TRBV29-1,TRBJ1-2,TGCAGCGTTGAAGATCAGGGAGCAGGGGGTGGCTATGGCTACACCTTC,CSVEDQGAGGGYGYTF
-,-,TRBV6-5,TRBJ2-7,TGTGCCAGCGGCCGGACTCTGAGCTCCTACGAGCAGTACTTC,CASGRTLSSYEQYF
-,-,TRBV3-1/TRBV3-2,TRBJ1-2,TGTGCCAGCAGCCAAGCCATCTATGGCTACACCTTC,CASSQAIYGYTF
TRBD1,-,TRBV18,TRBJ1-6,TGTGCCAGCTCACAATCCGGGACAGGGCTGAATTCACCCCTCCACTTT,CASSQSGTGLNSPLHF
TRBD2,-,TRBV2,TRBJ2-7,TGTGCCAGCAAGGACGGGAGGGTTTCCTACGAGCAGTACTTC,CASKDGRVSYEQYF
-,-,TRBV11-2,TRBJ2-1,TGTGCCAGCAGCTTAGGCGCGGGGACCTCCTACAATGAGCAGTTCTTC,CASSLGAGTSYNEQFF
-,-,TRBV19,TRBJ2-7,TGTGCCAGTAGTATACAGGACAGCGATTACGAGCAGTACTTC,CASSIQDSDYEQYF
TRBD2,-,TRBV20-1,TRBJ2-5,TGCAGTGCTGCGGGGGGAAGCCAGTACTTC,CSAAGGSQYF
TRBD2,-,TRBV7-3,TRBJ2-1,TGTGCCAGCAGCTTAACAGCGGGGGGGTTAAATGAGCAGTTCTTC,CASSLTAGGLNEQFF
-,-,TRBV5-4,TRBJ2-3,TGTGCCAGCAGCTTGGCGGGGAGGAGCACAGATACGCAGTATTTT,CASSLAGRSTDTQYF
TRBD1,-,TRBV18,TRBJ1-1,TGTGCCAGCTCACCACCGGGACAGTCGACTGTCGCTTTCTTT,CASSPPGQSTVAFF
TRBD2,-,TRBV5-1,TRBJ2-3,TGCGCCAGCACCGAACTAGCGGGCACAGATACGCAGTATTTT,CASTELAGTDTQYF
TRBD1,-,TRBV6-1,TRBJ1-3,TGTGCCAGCAGCCACGGACAGGGTGGAAACACCATATATTTT,CASSHGQGGNTIYF
TRBD1,-,TRBV28,TRBJ1-2,TGTGCCAGCAGTCCGCCAGGGGGCGCTTACTATGGCTACACCTTC,CASSPPGGAYYGYTF
-,-,TRBV11-2,TRBJ1-2,TGTGCCAGCAGCTTAACAACAGGGTCAAGATCGGATGGCTACACCTTC,CASSLTTGSRSDGYTF
-,-,TRBV4-1,TRBJ2-7,TGCGCCAGCAGCCAAGGAGCGACAGGTGCCTCCTACGAGCAGTACTTC,CASSQGATGASYEQYF
-,-,TRBV6-5,TRBJ1-2,TGTGCCAGCAGTCTATCCCCTACAGGGAACTATGGCTACACCTTC,CASSLSPTGNYGYTF
-,-,TRBV12-3/TRBV12-4,TRBJ1-3,TGTGCCAGCAGTTTTGGGGCAAACACCATATATTTT,CASSFGANTIYF
-,-,TRBV21-1,TRBJ2-5,TGTGCCAGCAGCCAGTCGAGCGGGAGGGAGACCCAGTACTTC,CASSQSSGRETQYF
-,-,TRBV28,TRBJ1-4,TGTGCCAGCCGCTCTGGGGGGGCGGGGACAACTAATGAAAAACTGTTTTTT,CASRSGGAGTTNEKLFF
-,-,TRBV7-6,TRBJ2-7,TGTGCCAGCAGCTTGATGAGCGGGCCTTCCTACGAGCAGTACTTC,CASSLMSGPSYEQYF
TRBD1,-,TRBV7-2,TRBJ2-5,TGTGCCAGCAGCTTAGGCAGGGGGAAAGAGACCCAGTACTTC,CASSLGRGKETQYF
TRBD1,-,TRBV19,TRBJ2-5,TGTGCCAGTAGTGTCCAGGCAGGGGGCGGAGAGACCCAGTACTTC,CASSVQAGGGETQYF